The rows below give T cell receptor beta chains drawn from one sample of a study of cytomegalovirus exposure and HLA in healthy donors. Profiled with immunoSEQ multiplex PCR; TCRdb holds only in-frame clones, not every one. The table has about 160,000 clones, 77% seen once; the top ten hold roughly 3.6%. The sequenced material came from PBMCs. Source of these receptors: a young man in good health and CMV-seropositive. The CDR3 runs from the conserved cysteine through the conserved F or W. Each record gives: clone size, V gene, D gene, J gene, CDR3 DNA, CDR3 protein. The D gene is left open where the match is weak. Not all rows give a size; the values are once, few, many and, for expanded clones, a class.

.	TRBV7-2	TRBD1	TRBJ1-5	TGTGCCAGCAGCTTACTGGACAGGGGGCTTGGCAATCAGCCCCAGCATTTT	CASSLLDRGLGNQPQHF
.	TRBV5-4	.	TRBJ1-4	TGTGCCAGCAGCTTGGCGAGTGAAAAACTGTTTTTT	CASSLASEKLFF
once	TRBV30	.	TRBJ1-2	TGTGCCTGGAGTGTAGGGCAGGGCGTGGGCTATGGCTACACCTTC	CAWSVGQGVGYGYTF
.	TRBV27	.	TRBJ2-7	TGTGCCAGCAGTTTTTATGGGGCCGCCTACGAGCAGTACTTC	CASSFYGAAYEQYF
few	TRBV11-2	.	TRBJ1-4	TGTGCCAGCAGCCCGACCCGCGGAAAACTGTTTTTT	CASSPTRGKLFF
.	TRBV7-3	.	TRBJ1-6	TGTGCCAGCAGCTTAATTGCCCAGAATAATTCACCCCTCCACTTT	CASSLIAQNNSPLHF
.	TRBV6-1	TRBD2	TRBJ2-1	TGTGCCAGCAGTGAAGGGTACCCTAGCGGAGACCTTTACAATGAGCAGTTCTTC	CASSEGYPSGDLYNEQFF
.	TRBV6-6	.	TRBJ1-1	TGTGCCAGCAGTACGCCAGCGGGCTCGGGCACTGAAGCTTTCTTT	CASSTPAGSGTEAFF
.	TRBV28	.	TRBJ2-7	TGTGCCAGCAGTTTAGGGGGCAAGTACGAGCAGTACTTC	CASSLGGKYEQYF
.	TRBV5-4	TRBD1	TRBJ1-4	TGTGCCAGCAGCCTCACACAGGGGGCGACTAATGAAAAACTGTTTTTT	CASSLTQGATNEKLFF
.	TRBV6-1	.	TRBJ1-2	TGTGCCAGCAGTGAAGGCAACATTTATGGCTACACCTTC	CASSEGNIYGYTF
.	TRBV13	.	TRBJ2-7	TGTGCCAGCAGCGAGGAGGGCGGGGGCAGGTCCTACGAGCAGTACTTC	CASSEEGGGRSYEQYF
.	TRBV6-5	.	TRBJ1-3	TGTGCCAGCAGCTCCACAAGCTCTGGAAACACCATATATTTT	CASSSTSSGNTIYF
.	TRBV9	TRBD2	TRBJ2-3	TGTGCCAGCAGCGTAGCAAACGGGAGGACAGATACGCAGTATTTT	CASSVANGRTDTQYF
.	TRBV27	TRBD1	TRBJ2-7	TGTGCCAGCAGTTTTGACAGGGGGCACTACGAGCAGTACTTC	CASSFDRGHYEQYF
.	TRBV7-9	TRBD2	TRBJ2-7	TGTGCCAGCAGCTTTGGACTAGCGTCCTACGAGCAGTACTTC	CASSFGLASYEQYF
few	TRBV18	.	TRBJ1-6	TGTGCCAGCTCACCGGTCGGGTTAACCTCCTATAATTCACCCCTCCACTTT	CASSPVGLTSYNSPLHF
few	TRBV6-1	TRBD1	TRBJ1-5	TGTGCCAGCAGTGCACGACAGGGGAGCGGCAATCAGCCCCAGCATTTT	CASSARQGSGNQPQHF